These 7 T cell receptor beta chains share one sample of origin, sequenced in a study of blood T cell repertoires in COVID-19. Using immunoSEQ multiplex PCR, the repertoire was profiled, and TCRdb retains in-frame clones only, with some absent. The table has 200,000 to 250,000 clones, about 82% seen once. Sequenced input: peripheral blood. The source of these receptors is an elderly woman with COVID-19, enrolled during active disease.

The CDR3 spells CASTTRLGQNSPLHF. The CDR3 nucleotides read TGTGCCAGCACTACACGTTTAGGACAGAATTCACCCCTCCACTTT. This chain uses TRBV2 with TRBJ1-6, with D possibly matching TRBD1 (6 bases). Germline CDR1 SNHLY, CDR2 FYNNEI. This CDR3 contains 15 residues. The V end was cut by 7 bases, the J end by 7 bases, with 17 bases between. Full variable domain (outside the CDR3, taken from reference TRBV2 and TRBJ1-6): EPEVTQTPSHQVTQMGQEVILRCVPISNHLYFYWYRQILGQKVEFLVSFYNNEISEKSEIFDDQFSVERPDGSNFTLKIRSTKLEDSAMYFCASTTRLGQNSPLHFGNGTRLTVT.

This clone appeared a few times. V is TRBV3-1 (or the pseudogene TRBV3-2) and J is TRBJ1-6; 7 positions agree with TRBD1. Losses at the gene ends were 3 bases for V and 4 bases for J; bases not matched to a gene: 0. Germline-derived CDR1 and CDR2 are LGHDT and YNNKEL (reference sequence). This CDR3 has 14 residues. This chain's CDR3 is CASSQGQYNSPLHF. The CDR3 DNA sequence: TGTGCCAGCAGCCAGGGACAGTATAATTCACCCCTCCACTTT.

The chain is built from TRBV29-1 and TRBJ2-1, with D maybe TRBD1 (6 bases). In germline, CDR1 is SQVTM, CDR2 ANQGSEA. Trimming stripped 5 bases from V and 6 bases from J, with 20 bases between. The CDR3 spans 15 residues. DNA of the CDR3: TGCAGCGTTACCCGGGACACCGGCTGGGGCAATGAGCAGTTCTTC. Translation gives CSVTRDTGWGNEQFF.

The chain employs TRBV9 and TRBJ1-1; D might be TRBD1 (6 bases). This CDR3 spans 14 amino acids. The germline V gene encodes CDR1 SGDLS and CDR2 YYNGEE. V lost 0 bases and J lost 1, with 7 bases in between. CDR3 DNA sequence: TGTGCCAGCAGCGTAGGGACAGCGAACACTGAAGCTTTCTTT. As protein: CASSVGTANTEAFF.

The V call is TRBV19, the J call TRBJ1-2; no firm D call. V shed 6 bases and J shed 4 bases, with 12 bases lying between them. The CDR3 is made up of 13 amino acids. Per germline, CDR1 LNHDA and CDR2 SQIVND (reference sequence). The CDR3 DNA reads as TGTGCCAGTAGAGACAACGTGGGCTATGGCTACACCTTC. Protein sequence: CASRDNVGYGYTF.

The rearrangement links TRBV19 to TRBJ1-1; D gene ambiguous. The CDR3 totals 15 residues. The germline CDR1 and CDR2 sequences are LNHDA and SQIVND (reference sequence). V was cut by 8 bases and J by 0 bases, with 16 bases left in between. CDR3 bases: TGTGCCAGTTCGCGGGCAGCTCAAATGAACACTGAAGCTTTCTTT. Protein sequence: CASSRAAQMNTEAFF.

The genes are TRBV7-2 and TRBJ2-3; unclear D gene. Germline V gene lookup returns CDR1 SGHTA and CDR2 FQGNSA. V was shortened by 5 bases and J by 6 bases, with 15 bases between the two germline ends. CDR3 length: 14 residues. CDR3 protein: CASSQTLFGDTQYF. CDR3 DNA: TGTGCCAGCAGCCAAACCCTCTTCGGTGATACGCAGTATTTT.